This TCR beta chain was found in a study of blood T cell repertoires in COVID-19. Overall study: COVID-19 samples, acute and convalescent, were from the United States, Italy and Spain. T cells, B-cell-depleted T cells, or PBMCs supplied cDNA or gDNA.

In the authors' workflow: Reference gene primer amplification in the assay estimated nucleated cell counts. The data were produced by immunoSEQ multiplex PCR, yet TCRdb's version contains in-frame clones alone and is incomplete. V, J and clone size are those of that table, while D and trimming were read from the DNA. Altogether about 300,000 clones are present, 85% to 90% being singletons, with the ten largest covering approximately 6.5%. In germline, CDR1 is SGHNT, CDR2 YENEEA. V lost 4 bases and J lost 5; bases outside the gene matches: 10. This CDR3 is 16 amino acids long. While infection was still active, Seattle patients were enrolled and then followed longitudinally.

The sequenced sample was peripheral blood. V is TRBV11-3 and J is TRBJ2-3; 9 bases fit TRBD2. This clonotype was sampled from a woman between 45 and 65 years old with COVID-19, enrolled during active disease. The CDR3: CASSSPAGGRGDTQYF. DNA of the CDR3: TGTGCCAGCAGCTCCCCAGCGGGAGGTCGGGGAGATACGCAGTATTTT.